This T cell receptor (beta chain) came from a study of OX40 agonist ivuxolimab in advanced cancers. Study at large: Ivuxolimab, an antibody acting as an agonist of OX40 (CD134), was used to treat patients.

Produced via immunoSEQ multiplex PCR; TCRdb's table is partial and in-frame only. The table has 55,000 to 80,000 clones, roughly 80% seen once; the top ten hold approximately 8%. Germline V gives CDR1 SGHTA, CDR2 FQGNSA. The CDR3 is made up of 16 amino acids. V was shortened by 8 bases and J by 0 bases, with 17 bases between the two germline ends. This clone was seen many times. The sequencing used CD4+ or CD8+ T cells sorted from blood, collected in a trial of the OX40 agonist ivuxolimab. The rearrangement joins TRBV7-2 to TRBJ1-3; D perhaps matches TRBD1 (5 bases). This clonotype originated in an adult with an advanced solid tumor such as melanoma, head and neck, liver or kidney cancer. The CDR3 protein is CASGAGVQGSGNTIYF. CDR3 DNA sequence: TGTGCCAGCGGGGCGGGGGTTCAGGGCTCTGGAAACACCATATATTTT.